The 30 T cell receptor beta chains listed next were all sequenced from one sample in a study of T cell responses to AZD1222 COVID-19 vaccine. Sequencing used immunoSEQ multiplex PCR; TCRdb keeps in-frame clones, though not all of them. Of about 84,000 clones listed, roughly 85% were seen once; the top ten hold about 1.6%. Source: peripheral blood, taken on day 0 of AZD1222 vaccination. The origin of the receptors is an adult in good health.

The chain couples TRBV27 to TRBJ2-1; 11 bases line up with TRBD2. With V trimmed by 6 bases and J by 0 bases, 10 bases remained unmatched. The CDR3 is 18 residues long. The germline gives CDR1 MNHEY, CDR2 SMNVEV (reference sequence). The CDR3 region is CASRGTSGSRSSYNEQFF. The CDR3 bases are TGTGCCAGCAGGGGTACTAGCGGGAGTCGGAGCTCCTACAATGAGCAGTTCTTC.

This sequence joins TRBV6-5 and TRBJ2-7; D might be TRBD1 or TRBD2, each matching 5 bases. Germline values: CDR1 MNHEY, CDR2 SVGAGI. This CDR3 has 13 amino acids. Trimming shortened V by 8 bases and J by 4 bases, and 15 bases separated the two germline ends. The CDR3 bases are TGTGCCAGCCGATTCGGGGCGGATTACGAGCAGTACTTC. Protein: CASRFGADYEQYF.

This clone was counted once. This chain uses TRBV7-9 with TRBJ2-3, with D possibly being TRBD2 (6 bases). The CDR3 sequence is 15 residues long. In germline, CDR1 is SEHNR, CDR2 FQNEAQ (reference sequence). V was clipped by 3 bases and J by 1 base, with 11 bases between them. The CDR3 reads CASSFRETGTDTQYF. Here the CDR3 DNA reads TGTGCCAGCAGCTTCCGGGAGACGGGCACAGATACGCAGTATTTT.

This rearrangement joins TRBV7-8 to TRBJ1-5, with D hard to call. This CDR3 is 15 amino acids long. CDR1 SGHVS and CDR2 FQNEAQ come from the germline V gene. The germline V and J ends were trimmed by 1 base and 2 bases, with 9 bases remaining between them. CDR3 sequence (DNA): TGTGCCAGCAGCTTAGAACCTAGTGGCAATCAGCCCCAGCATTTT. Its protein is CASSLEPSGNQPQHF.

The chain carries TRBV6-5 and TRBJ2-7; D gene uncertain. The CDR3 runs to 11 residues. Germline lookup yields CDR1 MNHEY and CDR2 SVGAGI. Trimming stripped 6 bases from V and 3 bases from J, with 6 bases between. In nucleotides, the CDR3 is TGTGCCAGCAGCCACAACTACGAGCAGTACTTC. This sequence encodes CASSHNYEQYF.

The chain has TRBV9 and TRBJ1-1; 7 bases match TRBD1. The trim removed 4 bases at V and 0 bases at J, leaving 3 bases unmatched. The length of the CDR3 is 14 residues. CDR1 SGDLS and CDR2 YYNGEE come from the germline V gene. CDR3 in amino acids: CASSPQGMNTEAFF. The CDR3 DNA is TGTGCCAGCAGCCCACAGGGGATGAACACTGAAGCTTTCTTT.

The chain carries TRBV10-3 and TRBJ1-5, with 9 bases aligning to TRBD1. Trimming removed 0 bases from V and 0 bases from J; junction bases left unmatched: 6. Germline CDR1 and CDR2: ENHRY and SYGVKD. The CDR3 loop spans 18 amino acids. The CDR3 region has the DNA TGTGCCATCAGTGAGTCACCGGGACAGGGCGGTAGCAATCAGCCCCAGCATTTT. Its protein product is CAISESPGQGGSNQPQHF.

This clone turned up a few times. This chain connects TRBV30 to TRBJ2-7; possible D gene TRBD2, 6 bases. Germline assignment: CDR1 GTSNPN and CDR2 SVGIG (reference sequence). Trimming cost V 2 bases and J 2 bases, with 22 bases left between them. The length of the CDR3 is 17 residues. CDR3 bases: TGTGCCTGGAGTTACGGGGGAACCCATCGTGTGGCCTACGAGCAGTACTTC. Translation gives CAWSYGGTHRVAYEQYF.

The chain recombines TRBV18 with TRBJ1-4; D is uncertain. V lost 3 bases and J lost 8, with 16 bases in between. Germline CDR1 reads KGHSH; CDR2 reads LQKENI. The CDR3 consists of 15 residues. As DNA, the CDR3 is TGTGCCAGCTCACCCCCGGGCTCAAAGGAGGAAAAACTGTTTTTT. Translated: CASSPPGSKEEKLFF.

This clone was observed a single time. This CDR3 reads CASSMNWGGSTDTQYF. The CDR3 DNA reads TGTGCCAGCAGTATGAATTGGGGTGGCAGCACAGATACGCAGTATTTT. This rearrangement joins TRBV28 to TRBJ2-3, with D unclear. This CDR3 contains 16 residues. V lost 5 bases, J lost 0 bases, and 15 bases lay in between. Germline-derived CDR1 and CDR2 are MDHEN and SYDVKM.

The chain has TRBV7-9 and TRBJ2-1; TRBD2 matches at 8 bases. CDR1 is SEHNR, CDR2 FQNEAQ, per germline (reference sequence). The CDR3 has 16 residues. The ends lost 2 bases at V and 5 bases at J; junction bases unmatched: 8. This chain's CDR3 is CASSLQGSGANNEQFF. The CDR3 DNA sequence: TGTGCCAGCAGCTTACAGGGTAGCGGGGCTAACAATGAGCAGTTCTTC.

The J gene is TRBJ1-2, the V gene TRBV7-3; TRBD1 might be the D (5 bases). V dropped 3 bases and J dropped 4 bases, with 12 bases sitting between them. This CDR3 spans 14 amino acids. CDR1 is SGHTA, CDR2 FQGTGA, per germline. The CDR3 region has the DNA TGTGCCAGCAGCTTGAACGGACAAACCTATGGCTACACCTTC. It is translated as CASSLNGQTYGYTF.

The V call is TRBV7-2, the J call TRBJ2-5; D ambiguous. The V gene's germline CDR1 is SGHTA and CDR2 FQGNSA. The CDR3 is 11 residues long. The V and J ends lost 4 bases and 4 bases respectively, with 4 bases between them. CDR3 DNA sequence: TGTGCCAGCAGCTCGGGAGAGACCCAGTACTTC. This translates into CASSSGETQYF. Together with reference TRBV7-2 and TRBJ2-5, the CDR3 gives the full variable domain: GAGVSQSPSNKVTEKGKDVELRCDPISGHTALYWYRQSLGQGLEFLIYFQGNSAPDKSGLPSDRFSAERTGGSVSTLTIQRTQQEDSAVYLCASSSGETQYFGPGTRLLVL.

This rearrangement joins TRBV10-3 to TRBJ2-1, with a weak D call TRBD2 (5 bases). The CDR3 spans 14 residues. V dropped 7 bases and J dropped 5 bases, with 15 bases sitting between them. The germline gives CDR1 ENHRY, CDR2 SYGVKD. The CDR3 sequence: CAITEGLIDNEQFF. As DNA, the CDR3 is TGTGCCATCACCGAGGGCCTTATCGACAATGAGCAGTTCTTC.

The chain uses TRBV2 and TRBJ1-6, with D unresolved. Germline V gene sequence: CDR1 SNHLY, CDR2 FYNNEI. Trimming took off 10 bases at V and 7 bases at J, with 14 bases between the two ends. The CDR3 totals 13 residues. CDR3 DNA: TGTGCCATCCGGCGCTTTACCAATTCACCCCTCCACTTT. Protein sequence: CAIRRFTNSPLHF.

This rearrangement joins TRBV10-3 to TRBJ1-1, with D unresolved. Trimming pared 5 bases from V and 0 bases from J, leaving 10 bases between. Germline V gene data show CDR1 as ENHRY and CDR2 as SYGVKD. The CDR3 is made up of 14 amino acids. CDR3 protein: CAISPTRMNTEAFF. The CDR3 DNA sequence: TGTGCCATCAGTCCAACACGAATGAACACTGAAGCTTTCTTT.

The J gene is TRBJ2-7, the V gene TRBV11-2; D is ambiguous. Deletions cut 2 bases from V and 4 bases from J, with 6 bases between. In germline, CDR1 is SGHAT, CDR2 FQNNGV. This CDR3 region has 12 residues. The CDR3 region is CASSLSSYEQYF. CDR3 nucleotides: TGTGCCAGCAGCTTATCTAGTTACGAGCAGTACTTC.

The rearrangement joins TRBV9 to TRBJ2-1, with 10 positions matching TRBD2. V shed 4 bases and J 3 bases; nucleotides not matched to a gene: 4. The CDR3 is 15 amino acids. Germline CDR1 is SGDLS and CDR2 is YYNGEE. The CDR3, as DNA: TGTGCCAGCAGCCTAACTAGCGGGGACTACAATGAGCAGTTCTTC. It yields the protein CASSLTSGDYNEQFF.

The chain joins TRBV11-2 to TRBJ2-3, with D maybe TRBD2 (5 bases). Germline V gene sequence: CDR1 SGHAT, CDR2 FQNNGV. Trimming removed 0 bases from V and 1 base from J, with 14 bases in between. The CDR3 has 17 amino acids. CDR3 bases: TGTGCCAGCAGCTTAGATTTTGCGGGTCCTGGCACAGATACGCAGTATTTT. The encoded protein is CASSLDFAGPGTDTQYF.

The chain uses TRBV18 and TRBJ1-3; 7 bases are shared with TRBD1. V dropped 5 bases and J dropped 0; count of bases not matched to a gene: 13. Per the germline V gene, CDR1 is KGHSH and CDR2 is LQKENI. This CDR3 contains 18 residues. The CDR3 region is CASSSYRGGELSGNTIYF. CDR3 sequence (DNA): TGTGCCAGCTCATCGTACAGGGGTGGAGAACTCTCTGGAAACACCATATATTTT.

For the CDR3, the DNA is TGTGCCAGCAGCCAAGAGGGGGGGCTCGTGGACACCATATATTTT. Translating it yields CASSQEGGLVDTIYF. The chain recombines TRBV4-2 with TRBJ1-3, with D perhaps matching TRBD1 (6 bases). The CDR3 is made up of 15 amino acids. Germline V gene lookup returns CDR1 LGHNA and CDR2 YNFKEQ. V dropped 0 bases and J dropped 8 bases, with 14 bases sitting between them.

The rearrangement joins TRBV18 to TRBJ1-1; maybe TRBD1 (6 bases). Germline V lookup: CDR1 KGHSH, CDR2 LQKENI. This CDR3 comprises 14 residues. V lost 3 bases, J lost 5 bases, and 13 bases lay in between. CDR3 in DNA: TGTGCCAGCTCACCCCGGGGGGGCGAGACTGAAGCTTTCTTT. The encoded protein is CASSPRGGETEAFF.

The rearrangement links TRBV4-1 to TRBJ2-5, with TRBD2 as a possible D gene (5 bases). Germline assignment: CDR1 MGHRA and CDR2 YSYEKL. Trimming cost V 6 bases and J 5 bases, with 19 bases left between them. The CDR3 totals 15 residues. The CDR3 nucleotides read TGCGCCAGCAGTACGAGCGGCCTCCCACCGGAGACCCAGTACTTC. Protein sequence: CASSTSGLPPETQYF.

The chain carries TRBV2 and TRBJ2-1; the D call may be TRBD1 or TRBD2 (5 bases each). V shed 7 bases and J shed 0 bases, with 10 bases lying between them. The CDR3 runs to 14 residues. The germline V gene encodes CDR1 SNHLY and CDR2 FYNNEI. CDR3 in amino acids: CASKGTGSYNEQFF. In DNA, the CDR3 is TGTGCCAGCAAAGGGACGGGCTCCTACAATGAGCAGTTCTTC.

CDR3 residues: CASSADRGDQPQHF. The CDR3 coding sequence is TGTGCCAGCTCGGCGGATAGGGGCGATCAGCCCCAGCATTTT. V and J are TRBV18 and TRBJ1-5, with D possibly matching TRBD1 (5 bases). Per germline, CDR1 KGHSH and CDR2 LQKENI. V gave up 6 bases and J gave up 5 bases, with 14 bases separating them. The CDR3 spans 14 residues.

The chain has TRBV19 and TRBJ2-7, with TRBD2 identical over 7 bases. The junction had 13 bases not matched to a gene; V was cut back by 11 bases and J by 6 bases. Germline CDR1 and CDR2: LNHDA and SQIVND (reference sequence). The CDR3 is 13 residues long. The CDR3 DNA reads as TGTGCCGGCGAAAGGAGGGAGGGCGGCGAGCAGTACTTC. As protein: CAGERREGGEQYF.

The chain has TRBV19 and TRBJ1-2, with D tentatively TRBD1 (6 bases). The CDR3 spans 14 residues. Germline V gene data show CDR1 as LNHDA and CDR2 as SQIVND (reference sequence). V was trimmed by 8 bases and J by 2 bases, leaving 15 bases between them. Here the CDR3 reads CASAGGLTNYGYTF. CDR3 sequence (DNA): TGTGCCAGTGCCGGGGGGCTGACGAACTATGGCTACACCTTC. Variable domain in full (rest from reference TRBV19 and TRBJ1-2): DGGITQSPKYLFRKEGQNVTLSCEQNLNHDAMYWYRQDPGQGLRLIYYSQIVNDFQKGDIAEGYSVSREKKESFPLTVTSAQKNPTAFYLCASAGGLTNYGYTFGSGTRLTVV.

The V gene is TRBV19, the J gene TRBJ2-3; D gene unclear. Trimming left V 7 bases short and J 0 bases short, with 14 bases between. The CDR3 is made up of 15 amino acids. The germline V gene encodes CDR1 LNHDA and CDR2 SQIVND (reference sequence). CDR3 coding DNA: TGTGCCAGTAAGATGGGTACAGCTAGCACAGATACGCAGTATTTT. Translation: CASKMGTASTDTQYF.

The chain recombines TRBV3-1 (or the pseudogene TRBV3-2) with TRBJ1-2; the D is unclear. Per the germline V gene, CDR1 is LGHDT and CDR2 is YNNKEL (reference sequence). The V and J ends lost 1 base and 7 bases respectively, with 10 bases between them. The CDR3 runs 13 residues. DNA for the CDR3: TGTGCCAGCAGCCAAGTGAAGGCAAGTGGCTACACCTTC. It is translated as CASSQVKASGYTF.

In regard to this clone: This CDR3 is also generated by other DNA sequences in the sample. This chain links TRBV9 with TRBJ2-3, with D unresolved. The CDR3 loop spans 13 amino acids. V dropped 4 bases and J dropped 0 bases, with 6 bases sitting between them. From germline, CDR1 is SGDLS and CDR2 YYNGEE. CDR3 nucleotides: TGTGCCAGCAGCCCGCCTAGCACAGATACGCAGTATTTT. Amino acids: CASSPPSTDTQYF.